This T cell receptor beta chain was sequenced in a study of blood T cells in healthy people across ages. In regard to this clonotype: The target antigen is unknown.

Alongside a J-beta primer mix, a sample-barcoded 5' primer served in a second PCR lasting about 7 to 11 cycles. TCRdb re-analysed the 5' RACE reads in MiXCR, keeping a single row per CDR3 protein. The data contain about 1.4 million distinct CDR3 sequences, around 55% of them singletons. The study's findings and limits: Both naive CD4+ cell counts and diversity were greater in long-lived donors than in aged donors.

Sequencing was performed on blood. The clonotype was recovered from a man aged 18 to 30 in good health.

The CDR3 nucleotides are TGTGCCAGCAGCTTACCGGGACAGTACCCGTACGAGCAGTACTTC. Its protein product is CASSLPGQYPYEQYF. The J gene is TRBJ2-7, the V gene TRBV5-4; TRBD1 matches at 7 bases. This CDR3 region has 15 residues. V dropped 2 bases and J dropped 4; count of bases not matched to a gene: 9. Germline lookup yields CDR1 SGHNT and CDR2 YYREEE (reference sequence).